The next 20 T cell receptor beta chains were all read from a single sample in a study of blood T cell repertoires in COVID-19 (TCRdb year 2020). Library method: the immunoSEQ multiplex PCR assay. Not all clones reach the TCRdb copy of this immuneACCESS table, which keeps in-frame sequences only. Checked studies attribute under half of the gap to unresolved V genes and leave the rest unexplained. The sample table holds 150,000 to 200,000 clones, of which roughly 91% were seen once. The ten largest clones represent about 4.4% of the sample. Sequenced material: peripheral blood. Receptor source: a human donor in a cohort sampled during active COVID-19.

This chain connects TRBV6-5 to TRBJ2-7; 8 bases align to TRBD2. The V gene end was trimmed by 7 bases and the J gene end by 3 bases; junction bases not matched to a gene: 8. CDR3 length: 14 amino acids. Germline CDR1 MNHEY, CDR2 SVGAGI. In DNA, the CDR3 is TGTGCCAGCAATCGGGGGGGGACGAACTACGAGCAGTACTTC. Residues: CASNRGGTNYEQYF.

The chain combines TRBV27 with TRBJ2-1, with 7 bases identical to TRBD2. Trimming took 0 bases from V and 7 from J; bases not matched to a gene: 9. The CDR3 contains 16 residues. Germline loops: CDR1 MNHEY, CDR2 SMNVEV (reference sequence). The CDR3 loop reads CASSLSLGLVLNEQFF. The DNA for the CDR3 is TGTGCCAGCAGTTTATCGTTAGGACTAGTCTTAAATGAGCAGTTCTTC.

The chain combines TRBV13 with TRBJ2-7; 8 nucleotides line up with TRBD1. The CDR3 is made up of 15 amino acids. V trimming: 5 bases; J trimming: 5 bases; junction bases outside the gene matches: 11. Germline V gives CDR1 PRHDT, CDR2 FYEKMQ (reference sequence). The CDR3 is CASSRTTKTGDEQYF. CDR3 nucleotides: TGTGCCAGCAGCCGGACAACTAAGACAGGGGACGAGCAGTACTTC.

This clone came up a few times. The CDR3 is CASSSTGQGYGYTF. DNA of the CDR3: TGTGCCAGCAGCTCGACAGGACAGGGCTATGGCTACACCTTC. The chain recombines TRBV7-9 with TRBJ1-2, with 8 bases lining up with TRBD1. V shed 4 bases, J shed 4 bases, and the junction held 5 bases outside the gene matches. The germline CDR1 and CDR2 sequences are SEHNR and FQNEAQ (reference sequence). The CDR3 is 14 residues long. Based on the CDR3 plus reference TRBV7-9 and TRBJ1-2, the full variable domain is DTGVSQNPRHKITKRGQNVTFRCDPISEHNRLYWYRQTLGQGPEFLTYFQNEAQLEKSRLLSDRFSAERPKGSFSTLEIQRTEQGDSAMYLCASSSTGQGYGYTFGSGTRLTVV.

This sequence joins TRBV6-2 or TRBV6-3 and TRBJ1-1; perhaps TRBD1 as D (5 bases). The V gene lost 2 bases and the J gene lost 0 bases, with 7 bases spanning the gap. The CDR3 has 14 amino acids. CDR1 MNHEY and CDR2 SVGEGT come from the germline V gene. CDR3: CASSYDRLNTEAFF. The CDR3 DNA is TGTGCCAGCAGTTACGACAGACTGAACACTGAAGCTTTCTTT.

This chain links TRBV30 with TRBJ2-2, with 8 bases that match TRBD2. This CDR3 comprises 11 residues. V lost 7 bases to trimming and J lost 6 bases; unmatched junction nucleotides: 1. Germline CDR1 is GTSNPN and CDR2 is SVGIG (reference sequence). DNA of the CDR3: TGTGCCTCGGGACTAGCCGGGGAGCTGTTTTTT. This gives the protein CASGLAGELFF.

In DNA, the CDR3 is TGCGCCAGCAGCTGGAGGACAGAAAGGTTTGGACTAGATGGCTACACCTTC. Protein: CASSWRTERFGLDGYTF. The rearrangement links TRBV5-1 to TRBJ1-2; a weak D match, TRBD1 (6 bases). The V gene's germline CDR1 is SGHRS and CDR2 YFSETQ. The CDR3 is made up of 17 amino acids. V shed 3 bases and J shed 6 bases, with 24 bases lying between them.

The chain combines TRBV5-5 with TRBJ2-7; D uncertain. The V gene's germline CDR1 is SGHKS and CDR2 YYEKEE (reference sequence). V was pared by 8 bases and J by 0 bases, with 12 bases between. This CDR3 is built from 13 residues. The chain's CDR3 is CASGPGRSYEQYF. CDR3 nucleotides: TGTGCCAGTGGCCCTGGGCGCTCCTACGAGCAGTACTTC.

The CDR3 protein is CASSPNRGRDEKLFF. The DNA of the CDR3 is TGTGCCAGCAGCCCAAACAGGGGGAGGGATGAAAAACTGTTTTTT. The V gene is TRBV7-9, the J gene TRBJ1-4; 8 nucleotides align to TRBD1. Germline lookup yields CDR1 SEHNR and CDR2 FQNEAQ (reference sequence). V was pared by 5 bases and J by 6 bases, with 8 bases of the junction left unmatched. This CDR3 comprises 15 residues. Looking up the rest from reference TRBV7-9 and TRBJ1-4 gives the full variable domain: DTGVSQNPRHKITKRGQNVTFRCDPISEHNRLYWYRQTLGQGPEFLTYFQNEAQLEKSRLLSDRFSAERPKGSFSTLEIQRTEQGDSAMYLCASSPNRGRDEKLFFGSGTQLSVL.

This rearrangement joins TRBV4-3 to TRBJ2-7; D gene ambiguous. V was cut by 1 base and J by 1 base, with 8 bases left in between. Germline assignment: CDR1 LGHNA and CDR2 YSLEER. This CDR3 has 14 amino acids. The CDR3 sequence is CASSQVVGSYEQYF. The CDR3 DNA is TGCGCCAGCAGCCAAGTTGTCGGTTCCTACGAGCAGTACTTC.

The gene calls are TRBV6-2 or TRBV6-3 and TRBJ1-6; TRBD1 agrees at 8 bases. Losses at the gene ends were 6 bases for V and 8 bases for J; bases not matched to a gene: 9. CDR1 and CDR2 from the germline V gene are MNHEY and SVGEGT. The CDR3 length is 15 residues. CDR3 in DNA: TGTGCCAGCAGCTCGGACAGGGCCTTCTATTCACCCCTCCACTTT. Its translation is CASSSDRAFYSPLHF.

As to this clone: One end of the junction does not line up with germline, which may come from a read error. V is TRBV12-3 or TRBV12-4 and J is TRBJ1-2; TRBD1 matches at 8 bases. This CDR3 has 12 residues. The CDR3 DNA is TGTGCCAGCAGTTTAGGGAGGACAGGGTCCTTCTTC. It is translated as CASSLGRTGSFF.

A few counts support this clone. DNA for the CDR3: TGTGCCAGCAGCTTAGCACAGGATTCACCCCTCCACTTT. Translating it yields CASSLAQDSPLHF. The genes are TRBV7-2 and TRBJ1-6; TRBD1 might be the D (5 bases). Trimming removed 0 bases at V and 8 bases at J, with 5 bases between. From germline, CDR1 is SGHTA and CDR2 FQGNSA. The CDR3 is 13 amino acids. The entire variable domain, with the rest obtained from reference TRBV7-2 and TRBJ1-6, is as follows: GAGVSQSPSNKVTEKGKDVELRCDPISGHTALYWYRQSLGQGLEFLIYFQGNSAPDKSGLPSDRFSAERTGGSVSTLTIQRTQQEDSAVYLCASSLAQDSPLHFGNGTRLTVT.

V gene TRBV15 combines with J gene TRBJ2-2; no clear D gene. Germline CDR1 is LNHNV and CDR2 is YYDKDF (reference sequence). The ends were cut back, 5 bases at V and 7 bases at J, with 8 bases in the middle. CDR3 length equals 12 residues. CDR3: CATSSLRGELFF. The CDR3 region has the DNA TGTGCCACCAGCTCCCTACGCGGGGAGCTGTTTTTT.

The V and J genes are TRBV18 and TRBJ2-1, with D hard to call. This CDR3 has 13 residues. Germline V gives CDR1 KGHSH, CDR2 LQKENI. The V and J ends lost 3 bases and 6 bases respectively, with 9 bases between them. In DNA, the CDR3 is TGTGCCAGCTCACCGGGCAGCTCCAATGAGCAGTTCTTC. It translates to CASSPGSSNEQFF.

This clone was recorded only once. This CDR3 reads CASSLKQAMNTEAFF. The CDR3 nucleotides read TGTGCCAGCAGCTTGAAACAGGCTATGAACACTGAAGCTTTCTTT. The rearrangement joins TRBV5-4 to TRBJ1-1; TRBD1 might be the D (5 bases). V shed 1 base and J shed 0 bases, with 10 bases lying between them. The CDR3 extends over 15 amino acids. Germline V CDR1 and CDR2: SGHNT, YYREEE (reference sequence).

V is TRBV6-2 or TRBV6-3 and J is TRBJ2-2; 9 nucleotides match TRBD1. This CDR3 comprises 15 residues. Trimming removed 6 bases from V and 5 bases from J; junction bases left unmatched: 7. The germline V gene encodes CDR1 MNHEY and CDR2 SVGEGT. The CDR3 region is CASSPGTGKTGELFF. CDR3 coding DNA: TGTGCCAGCAGCCCCGGGACAGGGAAAACCGGGGAGCTGTTTTTT.

The J gene is TRBJ1-1, the V gene TRBV27; TRBD1 aligns across 8 bases. Germline V gives CDR1 MNHEY, CDR2 SMNVEV (reference sequence). This CDR3 spans 14 amino acids. After removal of 7 bases from V and 0 bases from J, the junction contained 4 bases not matched to a gene. CDR3 in amino acids: CASKDRGLNTEAFF. The CDR3 nucleotides read TGTGCCAGCAAAGACAGGGGTCTGAACACTGAAGCTTTCTTT.

The gene calls are TRBV5-4 and TRBJ1-1; D perhaps matches TRBD1 (5 bases). Per germline, CDR1 SGHNT and CDR2 YYREEE (reference sequence). The CDR3 runs 13 residues. V was shortened by 1 base and J by 6 bases, with 10 bases between the two germline ends. The chain's CDR3 is CASSLTGDPEAFF. DNA for the CDR3: TGTGCCAGCAGCTTGACAGGAGACCCTGAAGCTTTCTTT.

The genes are TRBV7-9 and TRBJ1-6; tentative D call: TRBD1 (5 bases). V was pared by 3 bases and J by 13 bases, with 16 bases between. The CDR3 is made up of 14 amino acids. In germline, CDR1 is SEHNR, CDR2 FQNEAQ (reference sequence). CDR3 loop: CASSLLGGGSPLHF. The CDR3 nucleotides are TGTGCCAGCAGCTTGCTCGGCGGGGGATCCCCCCTCCACTTT.